Here is one T cell receptor beta chain with its context. This clonotype was seen many times. Its cognate antigen has yet to be identified. No per-base quality is available; no much larger clone lies one base away. The patients picked for sequencing were ones in whom flow cytometry had shown an expansion of CD8+CD57+ cells. Every patient had severe acquired aplastic anemia, diagnosed using the International Study of Aplastic Anemia and Agranulocytosis and Camitta criteria. No therapy had been received by the patients at the time of blood sampling. In the study, sorted CD4+ and CD8+ blood T cells from patients with severe aplastic anemia and from healthy subjects underwent deep sequencing of TCR repertoires. Patients were enrolled under clinicaltrials.gov protocols 00001620, 01623167, 00001397, 00071045, 00081523 and 00961064 in the USA. Ficoll-Paque density gradient centrifugation was used to isolate peripheral blood mononuclear cells. Before DNA was extracted, CD4+ and CD8+ T cells were sorted using either FACS or magnetic beads.

Genomic DNA served as template for TCR beta VDJ combination and CDR3 sequence profiling. An Illumina HiSeq 2000 was the platform used for TCR repertoire sequencing. Turning to the authors' computational methods: TRBV/TRBJ rearrangement plots, CDR3 size and DJ length profiles, and Simpson's diversity index were used to evaluate the repertoires. The most abundant DNA sequence in the deep sequencing data was defined as the immunodominant clone. CDR3 amino acid sequences were screened for sharing across subjects and were compared with published repertoires and the VDJdb database. TCRdb redid the processing of the public reads, applying fastp at Q25 and MiXCR, and retained in-frame beta chains. Rows merge per CDR3 protein into single entries with the most common DNA and genes. The V and J calls and clone size come from TCRdb's table, not from the authors' own analysis. The sample contains about 220,000 distinct CDR3 sequences, approximately 45% of them found a single time. Clones ranked in the top ten supply 7% to 10% of the sample.

The data are from a study of CD8+CD57+ T cells in acquired aplastic anemia (dated by TCRdb to between 2017 and 2018). Study-wide context: On average, sorted CD4+ and CD8+ cells yielded around 3.1 ug of extracted DNA, with a range of about 0.18 to 27.4 ug. CD8+CD57+ expansion was defined as a frequency above the mean frequency observed in healthy subjects. General study outcomes and caveats: Patients and healthy controls showed no significant difference in CD8+ Simpson's diversity (P=0.060). Although roughly 29 CD8+ CDR3 sequences were shared by patients and controls, these sequences appeared highly expressed in patients and within the immunodominant clones of patients.

The source is a human donor with aplastic anemia. Material: sorted CD4+, CD8+, or CD8+CD57+ T cells (not recorded which) from PBMCs.

The CDR3 here reads CSALSGQGRTYEQYF. At the DNA level, the sequence is TGCAGTGCCCTATCGGGACAGGGCCGGACCTACGAGCAGTACTTC. This sequence uses TRBV20-1 and TRBJ2-7; TRBD1 matches 9 bases in the middle. V lost 6 bases and J lost 2 bases, and the count of bases not matched to a germline gene is 11. Counted from cysteine to phenylalanine, this CDR3 has 15 amino acids. The only DNA kept is the CDR3, 45 bases in frame from the first base. CDR1 DFQATT and CDR2 SNEGSKA were looked up in the germline V gene (reference sequence).